This T cell receptor beta chain was captured by sequencing in a study of beta chain features in type 1 diabetes. Study information: No patient-donor differences in age, gender, total cells or subset yield. General study results and limits: Over-representation of high TCR-expressing cells was a possible consequence of cDNA sequencing.

This clone was seen a few times. The antigen is not known. There are 14 residues in the CDR3. V lost 5 bases to trimming and J lost 2 bases; unmatched junction nucleotides: 6. Germline assignment: CDR1 SEHNR and CDR2 FQNEAQ (reference sequence). Expressed TCRB transcripts were sequenced after all isolated RNA was converted to cDNA. Profiling relied on immunoSEQ multiplex PCR, and the TCRdb table lists in-frame clones only, not all of them. Here the sample spans 450,000 or so clones, about an eighth being singletons. Sorting based on CD45RO/CCR7/CD25/CD127/CD95/CD27 separated CD4+ naive, central memory, regulatory and stem cell-like memory cells. Sorted cells reached over 95% purity in every population.

This clonotype was sampled from a woman aged 18-30 years in good health. The sequencing sample was made of naive CD4+ T cells from blood. The V gene is TRBV7-9, the J gene TRBJ2-7; TRBD2 agrees at 7 bases. The chain's CDR3 is CASSRGERPYEQYF. CDR3 DNA: TGTGCCAGCAGCCGGGGGGAACGTCCCTACGAGCAGTACTTC.